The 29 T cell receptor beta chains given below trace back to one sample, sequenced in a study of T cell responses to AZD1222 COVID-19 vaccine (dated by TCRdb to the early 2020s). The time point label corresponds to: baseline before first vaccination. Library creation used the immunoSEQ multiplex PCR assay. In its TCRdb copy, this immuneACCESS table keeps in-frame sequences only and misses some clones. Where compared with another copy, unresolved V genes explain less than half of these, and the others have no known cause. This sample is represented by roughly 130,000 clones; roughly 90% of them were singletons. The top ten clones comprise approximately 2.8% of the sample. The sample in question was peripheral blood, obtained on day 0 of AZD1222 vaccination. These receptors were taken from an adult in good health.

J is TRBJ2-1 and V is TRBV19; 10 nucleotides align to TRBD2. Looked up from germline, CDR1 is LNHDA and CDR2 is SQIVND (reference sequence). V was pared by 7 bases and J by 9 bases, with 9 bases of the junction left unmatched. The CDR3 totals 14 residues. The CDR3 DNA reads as TGTGCCAGTACCCCAGCGGGAGGGCCGTCTGAGCAGTTCTTC. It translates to CASTPAGGPSEQFF. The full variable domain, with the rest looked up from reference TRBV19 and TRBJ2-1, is DGGITQSPKYLFRKEGQNVTLSCEQNLNHDAMYWYRQDPGQGLRLIYYSQIVNDFQKGDIAEGYSVSREKKESFPLTVTSAQKNPTAFYLCASTPAGGPSEQFFGPGTRLTVL.

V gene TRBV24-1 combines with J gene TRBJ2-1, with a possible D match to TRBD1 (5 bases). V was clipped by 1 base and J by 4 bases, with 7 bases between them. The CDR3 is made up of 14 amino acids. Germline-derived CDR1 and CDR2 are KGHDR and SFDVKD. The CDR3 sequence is CATSDFRQYNEQFF. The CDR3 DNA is TGTGCCACCAGTGATTTTAGACAGTACAATGAGCAGTTCTTC.

The CDR3 loop is CASSFSGDEAFF. CDR3 bases: TGTGCCAGCAGCTTCTCCGGGGACGAAGCTTTCTTT. The V gene is TRBV5-6, the J gene TRBJ1-1; weak D call: TRBD1 (5 bases). Germline values: CDR1 SGHDT, CDR2 YYEEEE. With 2 bases removed from V and 8 bases from J, the gap between germline ends came to 10 bases. CDR3 size: 12 residues.

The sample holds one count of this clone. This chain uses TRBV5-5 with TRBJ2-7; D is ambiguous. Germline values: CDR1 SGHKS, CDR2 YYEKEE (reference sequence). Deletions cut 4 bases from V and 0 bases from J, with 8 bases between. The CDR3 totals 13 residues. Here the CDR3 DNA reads TGTGCCAGCAGCCTCAGAGCCTCCTACGAGCAGTACTTC. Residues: CASSLRASYEQYF.

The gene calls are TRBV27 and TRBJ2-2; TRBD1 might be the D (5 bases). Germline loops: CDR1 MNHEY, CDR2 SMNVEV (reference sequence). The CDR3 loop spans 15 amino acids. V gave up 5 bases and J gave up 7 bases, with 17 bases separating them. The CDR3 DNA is TGTGCCAGCAGTAGCCCGGACAACGCCAACGGGGAGCTGTTTTTT. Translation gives CASSSPDNANGELFF.

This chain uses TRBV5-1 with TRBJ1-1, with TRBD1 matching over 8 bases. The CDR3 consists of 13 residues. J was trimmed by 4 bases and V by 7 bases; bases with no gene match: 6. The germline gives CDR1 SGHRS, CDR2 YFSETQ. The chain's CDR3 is CASGIDRGTEAFF. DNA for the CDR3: TGCGCCAGCGGTATTGACAGGGGCACTGAAGCTTTCTTT.

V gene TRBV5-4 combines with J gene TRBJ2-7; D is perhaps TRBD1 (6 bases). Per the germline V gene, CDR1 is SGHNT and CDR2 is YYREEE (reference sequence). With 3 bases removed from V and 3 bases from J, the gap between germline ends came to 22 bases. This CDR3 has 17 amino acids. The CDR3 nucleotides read TGTGCCAGCAGCTCGCCCCCCACAGGGCGATCGAGCTACGAGCAGTACTTC. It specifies CASSSPPTGRSSYEQYF.

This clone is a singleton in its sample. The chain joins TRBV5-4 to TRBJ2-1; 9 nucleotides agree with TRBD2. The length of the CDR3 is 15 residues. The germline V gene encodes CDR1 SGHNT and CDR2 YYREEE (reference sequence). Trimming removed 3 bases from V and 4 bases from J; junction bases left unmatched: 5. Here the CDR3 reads CASSSGTSQYNEQFF. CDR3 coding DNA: TGTGCCAGCAGCTCGGGGACTAGCCAGTACAATGAGCAGTTCTTC.

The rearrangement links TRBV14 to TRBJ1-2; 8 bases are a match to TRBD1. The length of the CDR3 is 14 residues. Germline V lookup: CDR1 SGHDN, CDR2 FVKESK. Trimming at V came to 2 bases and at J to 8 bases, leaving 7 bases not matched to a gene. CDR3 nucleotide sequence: TGTGCCAGCAGCCAAACAGGACAGGGCTCAGGCTACACCTTC. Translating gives CASSQTGQGSGYTF.

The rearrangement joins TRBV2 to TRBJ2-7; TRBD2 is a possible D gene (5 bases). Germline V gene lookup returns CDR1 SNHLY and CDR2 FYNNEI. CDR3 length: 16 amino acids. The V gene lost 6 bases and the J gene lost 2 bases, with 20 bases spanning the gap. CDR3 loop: CASRPSPAGRPYEQYF. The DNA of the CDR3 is TGTGCCAGCAGGCCCTCTCCGGCGGGTCGGCCCTACGAGCAGTACTTC.

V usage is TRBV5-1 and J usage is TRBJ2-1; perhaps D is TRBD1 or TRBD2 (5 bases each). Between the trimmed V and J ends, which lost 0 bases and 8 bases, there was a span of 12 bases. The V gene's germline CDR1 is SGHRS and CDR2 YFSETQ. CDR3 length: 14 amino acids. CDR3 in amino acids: CASSLAGRDDEQFF. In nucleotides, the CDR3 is TGCGCCAGCAGCTTGGCCGGAAGGGACGATGAGCAGTTCTTC. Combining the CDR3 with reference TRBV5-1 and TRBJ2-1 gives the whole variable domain KAGVTQTPRYLIKTRGQQVTLSCSPISGHRSVSWYQQTPGQGLQFLFEYFSETQRNKGNFPGRFSGRQFSNSRSEMNVSTLELGDSALYLCASSLAGRDDEQFFGPGTRLTVL.

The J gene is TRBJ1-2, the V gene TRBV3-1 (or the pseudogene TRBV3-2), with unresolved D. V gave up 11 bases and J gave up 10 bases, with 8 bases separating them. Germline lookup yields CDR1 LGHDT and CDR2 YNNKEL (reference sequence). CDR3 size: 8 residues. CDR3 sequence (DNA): TGTGCCGCGTCGTTCTACACCTTC. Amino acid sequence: CAASFYTF.

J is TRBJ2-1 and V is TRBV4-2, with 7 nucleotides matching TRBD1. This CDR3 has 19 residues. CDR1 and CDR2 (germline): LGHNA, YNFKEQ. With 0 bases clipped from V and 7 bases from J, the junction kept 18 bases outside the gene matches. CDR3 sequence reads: CASSQDYWARDSAANEQFF. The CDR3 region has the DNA TGTGCCAGCAGCCAAGATTATTGGGCCCGGGACAGCGCGGCGAATGAGCAGTTCTTC.

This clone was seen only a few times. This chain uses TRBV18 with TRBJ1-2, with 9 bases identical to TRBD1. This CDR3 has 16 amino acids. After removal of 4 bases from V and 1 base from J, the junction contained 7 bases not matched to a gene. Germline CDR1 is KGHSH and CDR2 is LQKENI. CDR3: CASSLLTGGDNYGYTF. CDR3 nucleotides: TGTGCCAGCTCACTCTTGACAGGGGGAGATAACTATGGCTACACCTTC.

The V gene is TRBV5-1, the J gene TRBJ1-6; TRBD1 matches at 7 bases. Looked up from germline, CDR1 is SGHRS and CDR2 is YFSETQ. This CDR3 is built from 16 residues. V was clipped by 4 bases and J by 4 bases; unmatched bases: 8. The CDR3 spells CASSPRGGAYNSPLHF. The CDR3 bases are TGCGCCAGCAGCCCACGAGGGGGCGCTTATAATTCACCCCTCCACTTT.

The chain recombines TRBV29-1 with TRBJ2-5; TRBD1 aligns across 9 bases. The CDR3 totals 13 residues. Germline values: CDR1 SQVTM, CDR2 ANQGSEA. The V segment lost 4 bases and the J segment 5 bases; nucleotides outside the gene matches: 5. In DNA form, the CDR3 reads TGCAGCGTTGGAGACAGGGGGGGGGAGACCCAGTACTTC. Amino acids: CSVGDRGGETQYF.

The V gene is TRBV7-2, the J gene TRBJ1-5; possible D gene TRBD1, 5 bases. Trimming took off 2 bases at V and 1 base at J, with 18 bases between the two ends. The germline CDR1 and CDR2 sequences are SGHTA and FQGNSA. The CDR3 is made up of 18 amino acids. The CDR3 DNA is TGTGCCAGCAGCTTATATGGACCGTCCTGGGGGAGCAATCAGCCCCAGCATTTT. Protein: CASSLYGPSWGSNQPQHF.

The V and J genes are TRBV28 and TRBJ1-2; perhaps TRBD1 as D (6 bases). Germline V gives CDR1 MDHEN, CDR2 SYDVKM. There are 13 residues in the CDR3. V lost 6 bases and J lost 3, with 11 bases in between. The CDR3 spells CASSIGTHYGYTF. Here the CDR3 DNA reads TGTGCCAGCAGCATCGGGACACACTATGGCTACACCTTC.

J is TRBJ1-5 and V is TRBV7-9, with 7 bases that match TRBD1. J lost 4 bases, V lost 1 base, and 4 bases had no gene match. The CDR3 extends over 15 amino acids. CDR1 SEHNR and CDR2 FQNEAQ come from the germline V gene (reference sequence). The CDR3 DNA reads TGTGCCAGCAGCTTAGGGGGACAGAGAAATCAGCCCCAGCATTTT. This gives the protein CASSLGGQRNQPQHF.

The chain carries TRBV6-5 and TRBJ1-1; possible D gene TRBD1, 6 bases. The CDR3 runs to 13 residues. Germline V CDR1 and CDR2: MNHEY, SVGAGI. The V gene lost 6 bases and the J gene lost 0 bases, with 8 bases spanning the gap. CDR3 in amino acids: CASSGQMNTEAFF. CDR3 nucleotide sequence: TGTGCCAGCAGCGGACAGATGAACACTGAAGCTTTCTTT.

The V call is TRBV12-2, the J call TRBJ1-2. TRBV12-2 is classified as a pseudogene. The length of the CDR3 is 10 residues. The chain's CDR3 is CASRFGGYTF. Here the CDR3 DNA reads TGTGCAAGTCGCTTCGGTGGCTACACCTTC.

The CDR3 is CASSFGQTTEAFF. In DNA form, the CDR3 reads TGTGCCAGCAGCTTCGGACAAACCACTGAAGCTTTCTTT. The chain couples TRBV7-2 to TRBJ1-1, with a weak D call TRBD1 (5 bases). The CDR3 is 13 residues long. Trimming pared 3 bases from V and 4 bases from J, leaving 9 bases between. Germline V gene data show CDR1 as SGHTA and CDR2 as FQGNSA.

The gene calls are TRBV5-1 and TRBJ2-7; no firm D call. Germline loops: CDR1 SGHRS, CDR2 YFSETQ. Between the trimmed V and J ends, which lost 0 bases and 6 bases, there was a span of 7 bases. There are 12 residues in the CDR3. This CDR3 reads CASSLEGVEQYF. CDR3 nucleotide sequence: TGCGCCAGCAGCTTGGAGGGCGTCGAGCAGTACTTC.

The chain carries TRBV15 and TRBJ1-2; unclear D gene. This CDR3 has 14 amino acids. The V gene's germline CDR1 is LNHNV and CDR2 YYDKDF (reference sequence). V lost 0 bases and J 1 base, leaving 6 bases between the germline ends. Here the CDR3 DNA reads TGTGCCACCAGCAGAGATACCCTTAACTATGGCTACACCTTC. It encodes CATSRDTLNYGYTF.

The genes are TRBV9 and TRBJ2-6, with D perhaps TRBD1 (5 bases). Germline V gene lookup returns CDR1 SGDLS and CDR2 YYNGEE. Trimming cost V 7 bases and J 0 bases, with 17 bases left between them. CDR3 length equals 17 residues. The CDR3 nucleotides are TGTGCCAGCTCCCCCGGCAGGGCACCCTCTGGGGCCAACGTCCTGACTTTC. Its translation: CASSPGRAPSGANVLTF.

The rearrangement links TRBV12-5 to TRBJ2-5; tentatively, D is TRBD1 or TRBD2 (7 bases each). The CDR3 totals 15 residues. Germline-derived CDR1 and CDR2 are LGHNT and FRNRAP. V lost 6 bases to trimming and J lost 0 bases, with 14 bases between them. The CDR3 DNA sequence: TGTGCTAGTGGAGCGGGGACAGCGTACCAAGAGACCCAGTACTTC. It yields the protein CASGAGTAYQETQYF.

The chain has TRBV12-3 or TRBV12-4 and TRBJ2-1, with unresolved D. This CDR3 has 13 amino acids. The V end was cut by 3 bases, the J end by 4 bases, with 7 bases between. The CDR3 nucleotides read TGTGCCAGCAGTTTTGCGGATTACAATGAGCAGTTCTTC. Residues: CASSFADYNEQFF.

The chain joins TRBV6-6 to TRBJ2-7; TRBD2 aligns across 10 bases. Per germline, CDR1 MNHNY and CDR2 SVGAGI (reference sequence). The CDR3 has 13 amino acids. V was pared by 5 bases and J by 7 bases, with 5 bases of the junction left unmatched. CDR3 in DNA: TGTGCCAGCAGTGTAGCGGGAGGAGGGGAGCAGTACTTC. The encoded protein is CASSVAGGGEQYF.

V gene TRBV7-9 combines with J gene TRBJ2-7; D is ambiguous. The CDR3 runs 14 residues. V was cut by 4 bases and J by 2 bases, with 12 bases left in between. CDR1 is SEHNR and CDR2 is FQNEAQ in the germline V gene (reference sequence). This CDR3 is CASSSRTATYEQYF. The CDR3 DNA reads TGTGCCAGCAGCTCCCGGACCGCAACCTACGAGCAGTACTTC.